What follows are 26 T cell receptor beta chains derived from one specimen sequenced in a study of beta chain features in type 1 diabetes. Expressed TCRB transcripts were sequenced because the entire RNA isolate underwent reverse transcription. Repertoires were generated with immunoSEQ multiplex PCR, while TCRdb's copy carries only in-frame clones and drops some. This repertoire shows 200,000 to 300,000 clones, roughly 15% found once; its top ten account for around 0.03%. Input material: naive CD4+ T cells from blood. The source is a middle-aged woman in good health.

This clone was seen a few times. The rearrangement joins TRBV6-1 to TRBJ2-7; D remains ambiguous. The CDR3 is 11 amino acids. CDR1 MNHNS and CDR2 SASEGT come from the germline V gene. Trimming stripped 6 bases from V and 3 bases from J, with 6 bases between. This CDR3 reads CASSLFYEQYF. CDR3 nucleotide sequence: TGTGCCAGCAGCCTCTTCTACGAGCAGTACTTC.

In this sample, this clone turned up many times. The chain carries TRBV29-1 and TRBJ1-1; possible D gene TRBD1, 5 bases. Trimming shortened V by 7 bases and J by 6 bases, and 12 bases separated the two germline ends. CDR1 SQVTM and CDR2 ANQGSEA come from the germline V gene. The CDR3 extends over 11 amino acids. The CDR3, as DNA: TGCAGCGCGACAGCGACCGCTGAAGCTTTCTTT. Its protein is CSATATAEAFF.

This chain links TRBV27 with TRBJ2-7; 12 nucleotides match TRBD1. Trimming at V came to 6 bases and at J to 6 bases, leaving 9 bases not matched to a gene. The CDR3 is 15 amino acids. CDR1 and CDR2 from the germline V gene are MNHEY and SMNVEV (reference sequence). The chain's CDR3 is CASSTNRDRGREQYF. In DNA, the CDR3 is TGTGCCAGCAGCACGAACCGGGACAGGGGGCGCGAGCAGTACTTC.

The table lists this clone with a few counts. A junction boundary mismatches the germline segment, possibly from a read error. The chain has TRBV6-1 and TRBJ2-1; 7 nucleotides line up with TRBD1. In germline, CDR1 is MNHNS, CDR2 SASEGT. The CDR3 runs 16 residues. As DNA, the CDR3 is TGTGCCATCAGTGAGTCGGGACAGAGCTCCTACAATGAGCAGTTCTTC. Its translation: CAISESGQSSYNEQFF.

This sequence joins TRBV18 and TRBJ1-2; tentative D call: TRBD1 (6 bases). The CDR3 length is 15 residues. The V and J ends lost 3 bases and 5 bases respectively, with 16 bases between them. Germline CDR1 reads KGHSH; CDR2 reads LQKENI. This CDR3 reads CASSPFDGGEYGYTF. CDR3 DNA sequence: TGTGCCAGCTCACCCTTTGATGGGGGCGAGTATGGCTACACCTTC.

This clone was seen a handful of times. This rearrangement joins TRBV9 to TRBJ1-1; 11 bases are a match to TRBD1. Germline lookup yields CDR1 SGDLS and CDR2 YYNGEE. The CDR3 consists of 15 residues. Trimming at V came to 3 bases and at J to 5 bases, leaving 6 bases not matched to a gene. The CDR3 spells CASSGWDRGGTEAFF. The CDR3 DNA reads TGTGCCAGCAGCGGTTGGGACAGGGGGGGGACTGAAGCTTTCTTT.

There are a few counts of this clone. The chain links TRBV6-6 to TRBJ2-7, with TRBD1 as a possible D gene (5 bases). Germline V gene data show CDR1 as MNHNY and CDR2 as SVGAGI (reference sequence). This CDR3 has 13 amino acids. Deletions cut 10 bases from V and 2 bases from J, with 15 bases between. The CDR3: CATTTVTAYEQYF. The DNA for the CDR3 is TGTGCCACAACGACAGTTACAGCCTACGAGCAGTACTTC.

The chain uses TRBV7-9 and TRBJ1-6; 7 bases fit TRBD1. The V segment lost 1 base and the J segment 0 bases; nucleotides outside the gene matches: 6. This CDR3 has 18 amino acids. The germline V gene has CDR1 SEHNR and CDR2 FQNEAQ (reference sequence). Written as DNA, the CDR3 is TGTGCCAGCAGCTTAGTGGGACAGCGTAGCTCCTATAATTCACCCCTCCACTTT. Translating it yields CASSLVGQRSSYNSPLHF. Full variable domain (outside the CDR3, taken from reference TRBV7-9 and TRBJ1-6): DTGVSQNPRHKITKRGQNVTFRCDPISEHNRLYWYRQTLGQGPEFLTYFQNEAQLEKSRLLSDRFSAERPKGSFSTLEIQRTEQGDSAMYLCASSLVGQRSSYNSPLHFGNGTRLTVT.

The rearrangement joins TRBV9 to TRBJ2-5; 10 positions agree with TRBD1. The CDR3 covers 16 residues. V trimming: 6 bases; J trimming: 4 bases; junction bases outside the gene matches: 12. Germline lookup yields CDR1 SGDLS and CDR2 YYNGEE. CDR3 sequence: CASTRTWGQGIETQYF. Here the CDR3 DNA reads TGTGCCAGCACCCGAACCTGGGGACAGGGGATAGAGACCCAGTACTTC.

Note on this clone: The sample has other DNA sequences that encode this CDR3 too. The chain joins TRBV5-1 to TRBJ2-3, with D uncertain. Germline CDR1 reads SGHRS; CDR2 reads YFSETQ. The V gene lost 0 bases and the J gene lost 2 bases, with 7 bases spanning the gap. This CDR3 comprises 14 residues. This CDR3 is CASSLGQATDTQYF. The CDR3 DNA reads TGCGCCAGCAGCTTGGGTCAGGCCACAGATACGCAGTATTTT.

The chain couples TRBV7-6 to TRBJ2-7; TRBD1 matches at 8 bases. The CDR3 is 17 residues long. Germline V lookup: CDR1 SGHVS, CDR2 FNYEAQ. The V and J ends lost 3 bases and 3 bases, in that order; junction bases with no gene match: 13. The CDR3 DNA follows: TGTGCCAGCAGCTTCCCCTCCTCGGGACAGGCCGGCTACGAGCAGTACTTC. This codes for CASSFPSSGQAGYEQYF. Filled out from reference TRBV7-6 and TRBJ2-7, the complete variable domain reads GAGVSQSPRYKVTKRGQDVALRCDPISGHVSLYWYRQALGQGPEFLTYFNYEAQQDKSGLPNDRFSAERPEGSISTLTIQRTEQRDSAMYRCASSFPSSGQAGYEQYFGPGTRLTVT.

The chain links TRBV19 to TRBJ1-2; no definite D call. The germline CDR1 and CDR2 sequences are LNHDA and SQIVND (reference sequence). The V and J ends lost 9 bases and 2 bases respectively, with 16 bases between them. The CDR3 spans 14 residues. The CDR3: CASQFGLRNYGYTF. CDR3 sequence (DNA): TGTGCCAGCCAGTTTGGGCTCAGGAACTATGGCTACACCTTC.

This clone was seen more than once but under ten times. The rearrangement uses TRBV7-8 and TRBJ2-3, with D uncertain. Trimming took 1 base from V and 7 from J, leaving 6 bases between them. This CDR3 spans 12 amino acids. Germline CDR1 reads SGHVS; CDR2 reads FQNEAQ. The CDR3 here is CASSLVVNTQYF. Written as DNA, the CDR3 is TGTGCCAGCAGCTTAGTAGTAAATACGCAGTATTTT.

There are a few counts of this clone. V and J are TRBV12-5 and TRBJ2-5; tentative D call: TRBD2 (5 bases). Trimming cost V 5 bases and J 5 bases, with 6 bases left between them. The length of the CDR3 is 11 residues. Looked up from germline, CDR1 is LGHNT and CDR2 is FRNRAP. The CDR3 loop reads CASGPGETQYF. The CDR3 region has the DNA TGTGCTAGTGGTCCGGGGGAGACCCAGTACTTC. Full variable domain (remainder filled in from reference TRBV12-5 and TRBJ2-5): DARVTQTPRHKVTEMGQEVTMRCQPILGHNTVFWYRQTMMQGLELLAYFRNRAPLDDSGMPKDRFSAEMPDATLATLKIQPSEPRDSAVYFCASGPGETQYFGPGTRLLVL.

This clone was detected only a few times. The chain links TRBV9 to TRBJ2-3; possible D gene TRBD1, 5 bases. Trimming pared 3 bases from V and 5 bases from J, leaving 16 bases between. Germline-derived CDR1 and CDR2 are SGDLS and YYNGEE. The CDR3 covers 15 residues. DNA for the CDR3: TGTGCCAGCAGCGCGATCACAAGGGGTGGAGATACGCAGTATTTT. It codes for CASSAITRGGDTQYF.

V and J are TRBV7-8 and TRBJ1-1, with 12 bases fitting TRBD1. The V gene end was trimmed by 5 bases and the J gene end by 4 bases; junction bases not matched to a gene: 8. The CDR3 has 16 residues. The germline CDR1 and CDR2 sequences are SGHVS and FQNEAQ. CDR3 DNA: TGTGCCAGCAGCGCAGGGACAGGGGGCCGAGGCACTGAAGCTTTCTTT. Translation gives CASSAGTGGRGTEAFF. Full variable domain (outside the CDR3, taken from reference TRBV7-8 and TRBJ1-1): GAGVSQSPRYKVAKRGQDVALRCDPISGHVSLFWYQQALGQGPEFLTYFQNEAQLDKSGLPSDRFFAERPEGSVSTLKIQRTQQEDSAVYLCASSAGTGGRGTEAFFGQGTRLTVV.

There are a few counts of this clone. V is TRBV7-6 and J is TRBJ2-1, with 11 bases matching TRBD2. Trimming removed 5 bases from V and 13 bases from J; junction bases left unmatched: 7. The length of the CDR3 is 13 residues. CDR1 SGHVS and CDR2 FNYEAQ come from the germline V gene. In DNA, the CDR3 is TGTGCCAGCAGCCAGACACTAGCGGGGGTTCAGTTCTTC. It translates to CASSQTLAGVQFF. The entire variable domain, with the rest obtained from reference TRBV7-6 and TRBJ2-1, is as follows: GAGVSQSPRYKVTKRGQDVALRCDPISGHVSLYWYRQALGQGPEFLTYFNYEAQQDKSGLPNDRFSAERPEGSISTLTIQRTEQRDSAMYRCASSQTLAGVQFFGPGTRLTVL.

On this clone itself: Other DNA sequences in this sample translate to the same CDR3. The DNA for the CDR3 is TGTGCCAGCTCACCAGGAGCCTACAATGAGCAGTTCTTC. Its translation is CASSPGAYNEQFF. The genes are TRBV18 and TRBJ2-1; no clear D gene. The CDR3 runs to 13 residues. The germline CDR1 and CDR2 sequences are KGHSH and LQKENI. V lost 2 bases and J lost 2, with 4 bases in between.

This clone has only a few counts. The chain combines TRBV9 with TRBJ2-7, with D perhaps TRBD2 (6 bases). Per the germline V gene, CDR1 is SGDLS and CDR2 is YYNGEE. Trimming removed 0 bases at V and 2 bases at J, with 12 bases between. This CDR3 is 15 amino acids long. DNA of the CDR3: TGTGCCAGCAGCGTAGGGGGACTGGCAACCTACGAGCAGTACTTC. Translated: CASSVGGLATYEQYF.

This clone was found a few times. The chain carries TRBV20-1 and TRBJ1-3; D perhaps matches TRBD1 (5 bases). Germline V CDR1 and CDR2: DFQATT, SNEGSKA (reference sequence). CDR3 size: 11 residues. V shed 6 bases and J shed 10 bases, with 13 bases lying between them. CDR3 protein: CSAQFRGTIYF. DNA of the CDR3: TGCAGTGCCCAGTTCCGGGGGACCATATATTTT.

The chain has TRBV6-5 and TRBJ1-2; 7 nucleotides line up with TRBD1. V lost 6 bases and J lost 3; bases outside the gene matches: 1. CDR3 length: 12 amino acids. Germline V gene data show CDR1 as MNHEY and CDR2 as SVGAGI. The CDR3 DNA follows: TGTGCCAGCAGCACAGGGGACTATGGCTACACCTTC. It translates to CASSTGDYGYTF.

This clone came up a few times. The gene calls are TRBV5-1 and TRBJ2-7; 8 bases fit TRBD1. The CDR3 totals 12 residues. After removal of 10 bases from V and 5 bases from J, the junction contained 8 bases not matched to a gene. The germline V gene encodes CDR1 SGHRS and CDR2 YFSETQ. DNA for the CDR3: TGCGCCTCCCGGACAGGGAAGGACGAGCAGTACTTC. Its translation: CASRTGKDEQYF. The variable domain in full, completed from reference TRBV5-1 and TRBJ2-7, reads KAGVTQTPRYLIKTRGQQVTLSCSPISGHRSVSWYQQTPGQGLQFLFEYFSETQRNKGNFPGRFSGRQFSNSRSEMNVSTLELGDSALYLCASRTGKDEQYFGPGTRLTVT.

The V gene is TRBV4-1, the J gene TRBJ2-7; 8 nucleotides match TRBD2. Germline assignment: CDR1 MGHRA and CDR2 YSYEKL. The CDR3 runs 15 residues. Losses at the gene ends were 1 base for V and 6 bases for J; bases not matched to a gene: 8. The CDR3 DNA reads as TGCGCCAGCAGCCAAGGGTCGGGGGGGCCGCTCGAGCAGTACTTC. Protein product: CASSQGSGGPLEQYF.

This clone was picked up a small number of times. J is TRBJ2-5 and V is TRBV11-2; tentative D call: TRBD2 (5 bases). CDR1 is SGHAT, CDR2 FQNNGV, per germline. Trimming took off 2 bases at V and 4 bases at J, with 14 bases between the two ends. The CDR3 totals 15 residues. CDR3 residues: CASSLNLGVAETQYF. The CDR3 DNA reads as TGTGCCAGCAGCTTAAATCTCGGGGTCGCAGAGACCCAGTACTTC.

The gene calls are TRBV4-1 and TRBJ2-3; 8 bases fit TRBD2. CDR1 and CDR2 from the germline V gene are MGHRA and YSYEKL. This CDR3 has 15 residues. Losses at the gene ends were 2 bases for V and 6 bases for J; bases not matched to a gene: 7. The CDR3, as DNA: TGCGCCAGCAGCCAAAGCGGGGGTGGACGTGATACGCAGTATTTT. It is translated as CASSQSGGGRDTQYF.

The rearrangement joins TRBV7-9 to TRBJ1-5; the D gene is possibly TRBD1 (5 bases). Germline V gives CDR1 SEHNR, CDR2 FQNEAQ (reference sequence). The CDR3 runs 13 residues. V lost 2 bases to trimming and J lost 5 bases, with 7 bases between them. The DNA of the CDR3 is TGTGCCAGCAGCTTACTAGGGGATCAGCCCCAGCATTTT. Translating gives CASSLLGDQPQHF.